The entry below gives a single T cell receptor beta chain sequence along with its context. The data were taken from a study of blood T cell repertoires in COVID-19. Whole-study context: PBMCs, B-cell-depleted T cells, or T cells provided the cDNA or gDNA that made up the material.

Original methodology: Reference gene primer amplification yielded estimated nucleated cell counts. Only in-frame clones appear in the TCRdb table, and some are missing; sequencing was by immunoSEQ multiplex PCR. The V and J calls and the clone size are those of that table, but D and trimming were determined from the DNA. In the table there are about 150,000 clones, about four fifths of which are singletons. The origin of this receptor is a man aged 60 to 69 with acute or convalescent COVID-19. Material for sequencing was peripheral blood.

The CDR3 sequence is CATGQPQHF. The CDR3 bases are TGTGCCACGGGGCAGCCCCAGCATTTT. The genes are TRBV28 and TRBJ1-5; D is ambiguous. CDR1 MDHEN and CDR2 SYDVKM come from the germline V gene. Trimming shortened V by 10 bases and J by 7 bases, and 5 bases separated the two germline ends. The length of the CDR3 is 9 residues.